This T cell receptor (beta chain) was sequenced in a study of blood T cell repertoires in COVID-19. Study as a whole: Samples came from the United States, Italy and Spain, spanning acute and convalescent COVID-19. T cells, B-cell-depleted T cells, or PBMCs provided the cDNA or gDNA that served as material.

This CDR3 is 16 amino acids long. Germline lookup yields CDR1 MNHNY and CDR2 SVGAGI (reference sequence). Trimming removed 6 bases from V and 2 bases from J; junction bases left unmatched: 6. As originally analysed: Using reference gene primer amplification, nucleated cell counts were estimated. The method was immunoSEQ multiplex PCR; TCRdb's version includes in-frame clones alone and lacks a portion of them. Clonal size and the V and J genes are those of that table, whereas D and trimming came from the DNA. This sample has about 320,000 clones, with roughly 82% found just once. The clonotype was recovered from a woman between 45 and 65 years old with acute or convalescent COVID-19. This chain links TRBV6-6 with TRBJ2-1, with TRBD1 matching 11 bases. Specimen: peripheral blood. The CDR3 is CASSYGTGGTYNEQFF. For the CDR3, the DNA is TGTGCCAGCAGCTACGGGACAGGGGGAACCTACAATGAGCAGTTCTTC.